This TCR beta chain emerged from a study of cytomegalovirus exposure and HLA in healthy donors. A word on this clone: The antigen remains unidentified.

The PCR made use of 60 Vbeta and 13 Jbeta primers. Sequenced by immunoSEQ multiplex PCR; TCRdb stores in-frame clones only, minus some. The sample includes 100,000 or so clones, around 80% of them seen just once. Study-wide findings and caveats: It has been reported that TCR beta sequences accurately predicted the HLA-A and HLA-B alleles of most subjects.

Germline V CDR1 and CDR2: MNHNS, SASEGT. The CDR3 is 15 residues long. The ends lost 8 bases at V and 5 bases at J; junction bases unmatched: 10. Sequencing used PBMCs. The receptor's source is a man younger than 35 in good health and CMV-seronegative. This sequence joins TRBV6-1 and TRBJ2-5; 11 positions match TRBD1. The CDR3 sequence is CASGEGTGGAETQYF. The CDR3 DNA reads TGTGCCAGCGGCGAGGGGACAGGGGGTGCGGAGACCCAGTACTTC.